Below are 29 T cell receptor beta chains sequenced from a single sample in a study of T cell repertoires in ileal Crohn's disease. Noted time point: neoterminal ileum biopsy at postoperative endoscopy, about 6 months after surgery. Sequencing was performed with immunoSEQ multiplex PCR; in TCRdb, only in-frame clones are kept and a portion is missing. Altogether approximately 12,000 clones are present, roughly 71% being singletons, with the ten largest covering approximately 8%. Input material: ileal tissue. Receptor source: an adult with Crohn's disease.

The rearrangement joins TRBV5-1 to TRBJ2-7; D is possibly TRBD1 (5 bases). The germline V gene has CDR1 SGHRS and CDR2 YFSETQ. The CDR3 length is 14 residues. Trimming removed 0 bases at V and 4 bases at J, with 11 bases between. CDR3 nucleotides: TGCGCCAGCAGCTTGGCGCAGGGTGGATACGAGCAGTACTTC. Translation gives CASSLAQGGYEQYF.

The chain joins TRBV4-1 to TRBJ1-2; TRBD1 matches at 12 bases. The CDR3 runs 17 residues. Germline CDR1 and CDR2: MGHRA and YSYEKL. The V segment lost 0 bases and the J segment 4 bases; nucleotides outside the gene matches: 6. The CDR3 DNA reads TGCGCCAGCAGCCAAGAACTACCGGGACAGGGGGCCTATGGCTACACCTTC. Translated: CASSQELPGQGAYGYTF.

This clone was recorded a few times. The chain joins TRBV5-1 to TRBJ1-1; D is undetermined. The CDR3 sequence is 13 residues long. The V and J ends lost 4 bases and 1 base respectively, with 8 bases between them. Germline loops: CDR1 SGHRS, CDR2 YFSETQ. This chain's CDR3 is CASSPVGNTEAFF. The CDR3 DNA follows: TGCGCCAGCAGCCCCGTGGGGAACACTGAAGCTTTCTTT. Full variable domain (missing parts from reference TRBV5-1 and TRBJ1-1): KAGVTQTPRYLIKTRGQQVTLSCSPISGHRSVSWYQQTPGQGLQFLFEYFSETQRNKGNFPGRFSGRQFSNSRSEMNVSTLELGDSALYLCASSPVGNTEAFFGQGTRLTVV.

The chain carries TRBV11-2 and TRBJ2-7, with 10 bases aligning to TRBD2. Germline lookup yields CDR1 SGHAT and CDR2 FQNNGV. This CDR3 region has 14 residues. V gave up 7 bases and J gave up 3 bases; unmatched junction bases: 6. CDR3 nucleotide sequence: TGTGCCAGCACCCTAGCGGGGGTTCTCTACGAGCAGTACTTC. It yields the protein CASTLAGVLYEQYF.

The rearrangement links TRBV11-1 to TRBJ2-7; the D gene could be TRBD1 or TRBD2 (6 bases each). The ends were cut back, 5 bases at V and 5 bases at J, with 16 bases in the middle. The CDR3 has 14 residues. Germline CDR1 is SGHAT and CDR2 is FQDESV (reference sequence). The CDR3 loop reads CASSDRQEGDEQYF. DNA of the CDR3: TGTGCCAGCAGCGATCGACAGGAGGGGGACGAGCAGTACTTC.

The V gene is TRBV5-1, the J gene TRBJ1-1, with D tentatively TRBD1 (5 bases). V was shortened by 3 bases and J by 4 bases, with 13 bases between the two germline ends. Germline V gene lookup returns CDR1 SGHRS and CDR2 YFSETQ. This CDR3 spans 14 amino acids. This chain's CDR3 is CASSSEGGTTEAFF. CDR3 sequence (DNA): TGCGCCAGCAGCTCCGAAGGAGGGACCACTGAAGCTTTCTTT.

The gene calls are TRBV5-1 and TRBJ2-3; D gene unclear. CDR3 length equals 12 residues. V lost 4 bases and J lost 2, with 5 bases in between. The germline gives CDR1 SGHRS, CDR2 YFSETQ. The CDR3 DNA is TGCGCCAGCAGCCCGAACACAGATACGCAGTATTTT. As protein: CASSPNTDTQYF.

This clone was seen a few times. The chain is built from TRBV10-1 and TRBJ2-7; TRBD2 might be the D (6 bases). The length of the CDR3 is 18 residues. V was cut by 6 bases and J by 2 bases, with 26 bases left in between. The germline gives CDR1 WNHNN, CDR2 SYGVQD (reference sequence). The CDR3 coding sequence is TGCGCCAGCAGACCGAGGTTCTCGGGGGTTTATCGGGCCTACGAGCAGTACTTC. It yields the protein CASRPRFSGVYRAYEQYF.

The chain carries TRBV15 and TRBJ1-6, with 7 bases lining up with TRBD1. This CDR3 is built from 16 residues. With 4 bases clipped from V and 6 bases from J, the junction kept 9 bases outside the gene matches. Germline V CDR1 and CDR2: LNHNV, YYDKDF (reference sequence). The CDR3 bases are TGTGCCACCAGCATAGCCCCGACAGGGAGTAATTCACCCCTCCACTTT. Residues: CATSIAPTGSNSPLHF. Full variable domain (rest looked up from reference TRBV15 and TRBJ1-6): DAMVIQNPRYQVTQFGKPVTLSCSQTLNHNVMYWYQQKSSQAPKLLFHYYDKDFNNEADTPDNFQSRRPNTSFCFLDIRSPGLGDTAMYLCATSIAPTGSNSPLHFGNGTRLTVT.

V is TRBV28 and J is TRBJ1-5; D remains unclear. CDR1 is MDHEN and CDR2 is SYDVKM in the germline V gene. The CDR3 extends over 13 amino acids. Trimming removed 5 bases at V and 4 bases at J, with 9 bases between. This CDR3 is CASSPPGNQPQHF. The CDR3 nucleotides are TGTGCCAGCAGTCCCCCCGGGAATCAGCCCCAGCATTTT.

This chain joins TRBV7-2 and TRBJ2-2; D might be TRBD2 (6 bases). Germline CDR1 SGHTA, CDR2 FQGNSA. This CDR3 comprises 14 residues. V lost 9 bases, J lost 5 bases, and 16 bases lay in between. The CDR3 bases are TGTGCCAGTGACCGCGGGGCTCGGACCGGGGAGCTGTTTTTT. Translating it yields CASDRGARTGELFF.

This clone was seen just once. The J gene is TRBJ2-7, the V gene TRBV29-1; the D gene could be TRBD1 or TRBD2 (5 bases each). Trimming left V 8 bases short and J 7 bases short, with 15 bases between. Germline assignment: CDR1 SQVTM and CDR2 ANQGSEA. The CDR3 spans 11 residues. The CDR3 region has the DNA TGCAGCCTCGGGGCCAGTCGGGAGCAGTACTTC. Translation gives CSLGASREQYF.

The V and J genes are TRBV4-2 and TRBJ1-1, with TRBD1 as a possible D gene (6 bases). The CDR3 has 14 amino acids. With 6 bases removed from V and 7 bases from J, the gap between germline ends came to 18 bases. Per the germline V gene, CDR1 is LGHNA and CDR2 is YNFKEQ. The CDR3, as DNA: TGTGCCAGCAGGCCCGGGGACAAACAAAGTGAAGCTTTCTTT. Its protein product is CASRPGDKQSEAFF.

The chain employs TRBV5-4 and TRBJ2-1; a possible D gene is TRBD2 (5 bases). The CDR3 has 14 amino acids. With 0 bases removed from V and 9 bases from J, the gap between germline ends came to 13 bases. Germline-derived CDR1 and CDR2 are SGHNT and YYREEE (reference sequence). The CDR3 DNA reads as TGTGCCAGCAGCTTGGTGAGGGAGACGGGTGAGCAGTTCTTC. Translating gives CASSLVRETGEQFF.

This sequence joins TRBV21-1 and TRBJ1-5; TRBD1 is taken as the D call from the table, unchecked against the DNA. TRBV21-1 is a pseudogene segment. The CDR3 has 18 amino acids. DNA for the CDR3: TGTGCCAGCAGCAAAGTACACGAGGGGGAGTCGTTGAATCAGCCCCAGCATTTT. Amino acid sequence: CASSKVHEGESLNQPQHF.

The rearrangement joins TRBV7-6 to TRBJ1-1, with D perhaps matching TRBD1 (5 bases). This CDR3 has 16 amino acids. The V and J ends lost 5 bases and 1 base respectively, with 17 bases between them. Germline CDR1 reads SGHVS; CDR2 reads FNYEAQ. The CDR3: CASSTNKETGNTEAFF. The CDR3 coding sequence is TGTGCCAGCAGCACCAACAAAGAAACAGGGAACACTGAAGCTTTCTTT.

The genes are TRBV19 and TRBJ2-7; D call uncertain. V was shortened by 1 base and J by 5 bases, with 9 bases between the two germline ends. The CDR3 loop spans 13 amino acids. Germline V CDR1 and CDR2: LNHDA, SQIVND (reference sequence). CDR3 sequence (DNA): TGTGCCAGTAGTATAGCATACCAGGACGAGCAGTACTTC. Translated: CASSIAYQDEQYF.

The CDR3 sequence is CSVGDRDNYGYTF. Written as DNA, the CDR3 is TGCAGCGTGGGGGACAGGGATAACTATGGCTACACCTTC. The J gene is TRBJ1-2, the V gene TRBV29-1; 9 bases agree with TRBD1. After removal of 6 bases from V and 1 base from J, the junction contained 3 bases not matched to a gene. The germline gives CDR1 SQVTM, CDR2 ANQGSEA. This CDR3 has 13 residues.

The chain is built from TRBV19 and TRBJ2-1; TRBD2 matches at 8 bases. There are 16 residues in the CDR3. Trimming removed 7 bases from V and 0 bases from J; junction bases left unmatched: 8. Looked up from germline, CDR1 is LNHDA and CDR2 is SQIVND (reference sequence). The CDR3 DNA is TGTGCCAGTACCCCGGGGGGGGGACTCTCCTACAATGAGCAGTTCTTC. Its protein is CASTPGGGLSYNEQFF.

V gene TRBV28 combines with J gene TRBJ2-1; 7 nucleotides agree with TRBD1. The trim removed 7 bases at V and 7 bases at J, leaving 10 bases unmatched. The germline V gene has CDR1 MDHEN and CDR2 SYDVKM. The CDR3 is 14 residues long. In DNA, the CDR3 is TGTGCCAGCATCCAGGGGGTAGCGTGGAATGAGCAGTTCTTC. It codes for CASIQGVAWNEQFF.

This chain uses TRBV19 with TRBJ1-1, with 8 bases that match TRBD1. The CDR3 has 16 residues. CDR1 and CDR2 (germline): LNHDA, SQIVND (reference sequence). Germline trimming cut 3 bases from V and 5 bases from J; bases unmatched to any gene: 11. CDR3 bases: TGTGCCAGTAGTATGGAATTGACAGGGGCGAGGACTGAAGCTTTCTTT. Translating gives CASSMELTGARTEAFF.

The rearrangement uses TRBV6-1 and TRBJ1-5; possibly TRBD1 for D (5 bases). Trimming took 4 bases from V and 6 from J, leaving 13 bases between them. CDR1 MNHNS and CDR2 SASEGT come from the germline V gene. The length of the CDR3 is 14 residues. The CDR3 bases are TGTGCCAGCAGTGGAACAGGAGTCACTCAGCCCCAGCATTTT. Amino acid sequence: CASSGTGVTQPQHF.

The V and J genes are TRBV11-2 and TRBJ2-1, with TRBD2 matching 10 bases. Germline assignment: CDR1 SGHAT and CDR2 FQNNGV. The CDR3 is made up of 15 amino acids. J was trimmed by 9 bases and V by 2 bases; bases with no gene match: 7. The CDR3 spells CASSLNSGGFGEQFF. DNA of the CDR3: TGTGCCAGCAGCTTAAATAGCGGGGGGTTCGGTGAGCAGTTCTTC.

This clone is medium-sized within its sample. The rearrangement uses TRBV5-1 and TRBJ1-2; no clear D. Germline assignment: CDR1 SGHRS and CDR2 YFSETQ. V was cut by 2 bases and J by 3 bases, with 14 bases left in between. The CDR3 is 15 amino acids. As DNA, the CDR3 is TGCGCCAGCAGCTTAGTTGAGAATTCTCACTATGGCTACACCTTC. It yields the protein CASSLVENSHYGYTF.

There are a few counts of this clone. This chain links TRBV27 with TRBJ1-6; no clear D. CDR1 and CDR2 (germline): MNHEY, SMNVEV (reference sequence). The V end was cut by 4 bases, the J end by 7 bases, with 11 bases between. The CDR3 extends over 14 amino acids. In DNA, the CDR3 is TGTGCCAGCAGTTCCGGGAGTTGGAATTCACCCCTCCACTTT. Translating it yields CASSSGSWNSPLHF.

This chain connects TRBV5-1 to TRBJ2-6; D is possibly TRBD1 (5 bases). CDR3 length equals 17 residues. CDR1 is SGHRS, CDR2 YFSETQ, per germline. V was trimmed by 3 bases and J by 3 bases, leaving 16 bases between them. CDR3 coding DNA: TGCGCCAGCAGCTCCCAGGGTACAGTTGGTGGGGCCAACGTCCTGACTTTC. It translates to CASSSQGTVGGANVLTF. The full variable domain, completed using reference TRBV5-1 and TRBJ2-6, is KAGVTQTPRYLIKTRGQQVTLSCSPISGHRSVSWYQQTPGQGLQFLFEYFSETQRNKGNFPGRFSGRQFSNSRSEMNVSTLELGDSALYLCASSSQGTVGGANVLTFGAGSRLTVL.

This clone appeared a few times. V usage is TRBV2 and J usage is TRBJ1-1; a weak D match, TRBD1 (5 bases). Germline V gene lookup returns CDR1 SNHLY and CDR2 FYNNEI. Trimming stripped 5 bases from V and 2 bases from J, with 18 bases between. The CDR3 has 16 amino acids. Written as DNA, the CDR3 is TGTGCCAGCAGTAAGAGCCCCTGGGGGTTTAACACTGAAGCTTTCTTT. It encodes CASSKSPWGFNTEAFF.

CDR3 sequence reads: CASSRQETQYF. In nucleotides, the CDR3 is TGTGCCAGCAGCCGACAAGAGACCCAGTACTTC. This chain joins TRBV6-6 and TRBJ2-5; D gene ambiguous. The length of the CDR3 is 11 residues. The ends were cut back, 6 bases at V and 2 bases at J, with 4 bases in the middle. In germline, CDR1 is MNHNY, CDR2 SVGAGI (reference sequence).

This clone was counted a few times. V usage is TRBV4-2 and J usage is TRBJ1-5; D call uncertain. The ends were cut back, 0 bases at V and 7 bases at J, with 7 bases in the middle. Germline assignment: CDR1 LGHNA and CDR2 YNFKEQ. This CDR3 has 13 amino acids. CDR3 in DNA: TGTGCCAGCAGCCAAGACGCTATGCAGCCCCAGCATTTT. The encoded protein is CASSQDAMQPQHF.